This is a list of T cell receptor beta chains from one sample in a study of cytomegalovirus exposure and HLA in healthy donors. Here immunoSEQ multiplex PCR was the method, and the copy in TCRdb shows in-frame clones only, minus some. This specimen shows under 250,000 clones; the ten leading clones hold over 0.95%. Sample: PBMCs. These receptors were collected from a girl aged 2-15 years in good health and CMV-seropositive. Each CDR3 is given with its conserved first and last residue. Each record gives: CDR3 protein, CDR3 DNA, V gene, J gene, D gene. The D gene is left open where the match is weak.

CSARGGDHEKLFF,TGCAGCGCTAGAGGGGGGGATCATGAAAAACTGTTTTTT,TRBV29-1,TRBJ1-4,.
CASRMLAGGQGDTQYF,TGTGCCAGCAGGATGCTAGCGGGAGGTCAGGGGGATACGCAGTATTTT,TRBV27,TRBJ2-3,TRBD2
CASSPGQGYEQYF,TGTGCCAGCAGCCCGGGACAGGGTTACGAGCAGTACTTC,TRBV7-9,TRBJ2-7,TRBD1
CATSSRTALTDTQYF,TGTGCCACCAGCAGCAGGACAGCCCTCACAGATACGCAGTATTTT,TRBV15,TRBJ2-3,.
CASSKWGGSRYEQYF,TGTGCCAGCAGTAAATGGGGGGGTAGTCGCTACGAGCAGTACTTC,TRBV27,TRBJ2-7,TRBD2
CASTPRESNQPQHF,TGTGCCAGCACCCCGAGGGAATCCAATCAGCCCCAGCATTTT,TRBV7-8,TRBJ1-5,.
CASSIDPSPGYGYTF,TGTGCCAGTAGTATAGATCCATCCCCAGGCTATGGCTACACCTTC,TRBV19,TRBJ1-2,.
CASSPQGDLLGGYTF,TGCGCCAGCAGCCCACAGGGGGACTTACTTGGTGGCTACACCTTC,TRBV5-1,TRBJ1-2,TRBD1
CASSPLLGGPVDTQYF,TGTGCCAGCAGCCCCCTATTGGGAGGGCCGGTAGATACGCAGTATTTT,TRBV27,TRBJ2-3,TRBD2
CASRSTGLAYEQYF,TGTGCCAGCCGATCCACGGGACTGGCCTACGAGCAGTACTTC,TRBV11-2,TRBJ2-7,.
CASKPTSTDTQYF,TGCGCCAGCAAGCCAACCAGCACAGATACGCAGTATTTT,TRBV5-1,TRBJ2-3,.
CASIPTGSDQPQHF,TGTGCCAGCATCCCTACAGGATCCGATCAGCCCCAGCATTTT,TRBV6-1,TRBJ1-5,.
CASSLDGGTEAFF,TGTGCCAGCAGCTTAGATGGCGGGACCGAAGCTTTCTTT,TRBV11-3,TRBJ1-1,.
CARQDTEAFF,TGTGCCAGACAGGACACTGAAGCTTTCTTT,TRBV5-3,TRBJ1-1,.
CASSFLNYGYTF,TGTGCCAGCAGCTTCCTGAACTATGGCTACACCTTC,TRBV13,TRBJ1-2,.
CASSLARNNEQFF,TGTGCCAGCAGCTTAGCGAGGAACAATGAGCAGTTCTTC,TRBV11-2,TRBJ2-1,.
CASSSRQGSNGYTF,TGTGCCAGCAGCAGCCGACAGGGGAGTAATGGCTACACCTTC,TRBV7-2,TRBJ1-2,TRBD1
CSVDHDSVQETQYF,TGCAGCGTTGATCACGACAGCGTCCAGGAGACCCAGTACTTC,TRBV29-1,TRBJ2-5,.